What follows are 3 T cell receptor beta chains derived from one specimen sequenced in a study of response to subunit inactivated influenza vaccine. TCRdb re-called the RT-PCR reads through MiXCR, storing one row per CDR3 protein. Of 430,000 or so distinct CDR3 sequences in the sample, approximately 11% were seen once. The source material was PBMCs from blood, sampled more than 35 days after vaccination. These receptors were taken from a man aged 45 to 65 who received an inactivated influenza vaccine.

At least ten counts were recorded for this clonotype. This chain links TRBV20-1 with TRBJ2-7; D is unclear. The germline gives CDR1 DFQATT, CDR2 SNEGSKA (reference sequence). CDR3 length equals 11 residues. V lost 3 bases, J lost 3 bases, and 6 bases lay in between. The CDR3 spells CSASPSYEQYF. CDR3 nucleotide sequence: TGCAGTGCTAGCCCCAGCTACGAGCAGTACTTC.

The CDR3 DNA follows: TGTGCCAGCAGTTTCGGCACCCATCAGCCCCAGCATTTT. Protein sequence: CASSFGTHQPQHF. V gene TRBV12-3 or TRBV12-4 combines with J gene TRBJ1-5; D is unclear. V was clipped by 3 bases and J by 5 bases, with 8 bases between them. The CDR3 totals 13 residues.

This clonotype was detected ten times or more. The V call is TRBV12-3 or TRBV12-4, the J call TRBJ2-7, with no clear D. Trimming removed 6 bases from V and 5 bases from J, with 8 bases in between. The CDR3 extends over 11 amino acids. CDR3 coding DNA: TGTGCCAGCAGGTCGTTGGACGAGCAGTACTTC. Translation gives CASRSLDEQYF.